This TCR beta chain came from a study of blood T cell repertoires in COVID-19. Across the study: Spain, Italy and the United States supplied samples that represented acute and convalescent COVID-19.

Assay used: immunoSEQ multiplex PCR; TCRdb lists only in-frame clones, some missing. The sample consists of 150,000 to 200,000 clones, over 75% of them appearing once. This CDR3 comprises 16 residues. Looked up from germline, CDR1 is SGHNT and CDR2 is YYREEE (reference sequence). The V segment lost 0 bases and the J segment 3 bases; nucleotides outside the gene matches: 5. Participant ages covered roughly 18 to 89 years across around 25 US areas. The specimen sequenced was PBMCs or T cells enriched from blood (not recorded which). This chain links TRBV5-4 with TRBJ2-1; 8 nucleotides match TRBD2. The clonotype was recovered from a man aged 40-55 years who had recovered from COVID-19. CDR3 loop: CASSLGGAGGYNEQFF. CDR3 sequence (DNA): TGTGCCAGCAGCTTGGGAGGGGCGGGGGGCTACAATGAGCAGTTCTTC.